Below, one TCR beta chain is given with its context. This clonotype has only a few counts. Its antigen has not been determined. No much larger clonotype is one base removed from it; base qualities were not supplied. Hyperthyroidism patients were newly diagnosed, had a disease duration of under 2 months, and were aged 18 to 65 years. The study excluded patients with uncontrolled infections, other autoimmune diseases, pregnancy or lactation. Clinical symptoms, serum thyroxine and TRAb, thyroid ultrasound, and orbital computed tomography formed the basis for the diagnoses. Blood from progressor patients was drawn when they were first diagnosed with hyperthyroidism, before any ophthalmopathy symptoms appeared. Ficoll-Paque density gradient centrifugation was used to isolate PBMCs from around 9.1 ml of fresh peripheral blood. Progressor patients were first diagnosed with Graves' hyperthyroidism and then developed ophthalmopathy during follow-up. Total RNA was extracted using Trizol reagent, and RNA quality was assessed on an Agilent 2100 Bioanalyzer.

Trimming at the junction amounts to 2 bases on V and 1 base on J, and the germline ends lie 14 bases apart. CDR1 and CDR2, looked up from the germline V gene, are MNHEY and SVGAGI. The CDR3, from cysteine to phenylalanine, totals 16 residues. Just CDR3 DNA is preserved here, 48 bases in frame from base 1. The data were taken from a study of T cells in Graves' hyperthyroidism and ophthalmopathy (dated by TCRdb to about 2019). The study in broad terms: Peripheral blood was sampled at the time of initial diagnosis, prior to any treatment. TCR V-J signatures able to tell the groups apart were searched for in a discovery cohort of approximately 95 patients, of whom approximately 40 had Graves' ophthalmopathy and some 60 had stable Graves' hyperthyroidism. Prospective prediction of ophthalmopathy was tested in an independent validation cohort of 18 to 20 hyperthyroidism patients and some 17 patients who later progressed to ophthalmopathy. The approximately 90 discovery patients were divided at random into training and test sets in a 7:3 ratio. In roughly six Graves' hyperthyroidism patients, the study also compared T-cell repertoires from thyroid tissue with T-cell repertoires from blood. Once sampling was done, hyperthyroidism patients were given methimazole at a starting dose of 30 mg daily, whereas ophthalmopathy patients were given high-dose intravenous methylprednisolone. TCR Vbeta CDR3 sequencing of some 140 peripheral blood samples (roughly 41 ophthalmopathy, about 74 hyperthyroidism and some 17 progressor patients) is reported in the paper.

Amplification of TCR beta CDR3 regions was carried out from RNA transcripts. The TCR CDR3 was subjected to a first round of RT-PCR using the HTBI primer set and the Qiagen OneStep RT-PCR kit. The libraries were constructed in a second round of multiplex PCR and then size-selected and purified. Paired-end sequencing of the libraries was performed with 100 bp reads on an Illumina HiSeq2000. The original pipeline was this. Raw data were processed with SOAPnuke, discarding reads with adapters, uncalled bases, mean Phred below 15, or no exact constant-primer or identifier match. COPE v1.2.5 was used to merge high-quality paired reads, and clonotypes were defined as unique nucleotide sequences. Clonotypes were aligned to IMGT TRBV, TRBD and TRBJ reference segments using MiTCR v1.1. The analysis included only V-J combinations with a frequency above 0.0001, which together covered roughly 99% of the repertoires. A TCS score was defined as the ratio of F50 (clonal expansion) to E x V (chaos), with BLOSUM62-based TCRdist applied between CDR3 peptides within each V-J. Welch's t-statistics and random forest reduced fewer than 550 V-J features to roughly 13, which were used in a naive Bayes classifier (R e1071). TCRdb applied fastp at Q25 and MiXCR to the public reads, then kept only in-frame beta chains. For every CDR3 protein sequence, its rows merge into one entry that carries the most common genes and DNA. TCRdb's processing, not the study's, gives the V and J calls here. This sample lists under 300,000 distinct CDR3 sequences; 12% to 15% were detected once. Under 35% of the sample belongs to the ten largest clones.

What the work shows at the level of the full study, not this receptor alone: No statistical method was used to set the sample size in advance, and investigators knew the group allocation. A 13 V-J signature model separated ophthalmopathy from stable hyperthyroidism, with 87.88% sensitivity and 81% to 82% specificity in cross-validation and 80%/75% in testing. During validation, the model predicted progression to ophthalmopathy a median of approximately 7 months ahead of onset, with around 65% sensitivity and more than 72% specificity. Blood samples also contained most of the expanded thyroid clonotypes (frequency above 0.001), which suggests that blood repertoires may reflect thyroid immune responses.

Sample: blood. The receptor's source is a woman aged 45-65 years with Graves' hyperthyroidism that later progressed to Graves' ophthalmopathy. The chain is encoded by TRBV6-5 joined to TRBJ2-5; a tentative D match to TRBD1 spans 6 bases. The sequenced DNA is TGTGCCAGCAGTTACCTACAGGGTAGGGGCCAAGAGACCCAGTACTTC. Translated, it reads CASSYLQGRGQETQYF.